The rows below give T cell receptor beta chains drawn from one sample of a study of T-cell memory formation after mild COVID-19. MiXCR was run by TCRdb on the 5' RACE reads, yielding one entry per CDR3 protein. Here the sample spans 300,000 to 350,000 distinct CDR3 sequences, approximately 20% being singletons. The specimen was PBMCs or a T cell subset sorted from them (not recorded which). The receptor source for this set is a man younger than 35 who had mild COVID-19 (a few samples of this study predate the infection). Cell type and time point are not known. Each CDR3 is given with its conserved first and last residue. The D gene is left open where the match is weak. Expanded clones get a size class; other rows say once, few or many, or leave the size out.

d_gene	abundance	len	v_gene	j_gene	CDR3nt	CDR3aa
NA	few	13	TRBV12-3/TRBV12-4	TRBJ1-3	TGTGCCAGCAGTTTAAGACGGAGTAACACCATATATTTT	CASSLRRSNTIYF
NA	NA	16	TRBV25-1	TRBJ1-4	TGTGCCAGCAGTGTGATTTCGGCGGGAACTAATGAAAAACTGTTTTTT	CASSVISAGTNEKLFF
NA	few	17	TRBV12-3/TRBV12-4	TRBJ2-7	TGTGCCAGCAGTTTAGGTACCAGGACGGCGACCTCCTACGAGCAGTACTTC	CASSLGTRTATSYEQYF
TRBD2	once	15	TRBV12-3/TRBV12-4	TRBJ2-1	TGTGCCAGCAGTTTCGGGCTAGCGGGGGAGAATGAGCAGTTCTTC	CASSFGLAGENEQFF
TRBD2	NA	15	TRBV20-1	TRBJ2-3	TGCAGTGCTAGAGATCTCGGGACTAGCACACATACGCAGTATTTT	CSARDLGTSTHTQYF
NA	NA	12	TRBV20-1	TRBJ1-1	TGCAGTGGAAAGGCAGGGAACACTGAAGCTTTCTTT	CSGKAGNTEAFF
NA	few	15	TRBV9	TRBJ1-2	TGTGCCAGCAGCGTAGCGACGCCAGGGGATGGCGGCTACACCTTC	CASSVATPGDGGYTF
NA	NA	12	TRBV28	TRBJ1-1	TGTGCCAGCAGTTTTTATAACCAAGAAGCTTTCTTT	CASSFYNQEAFF
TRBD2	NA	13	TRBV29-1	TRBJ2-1	TGCAGCGTTGCCCCGGGGGGGATAGGTGAGCAGTTCTTC	CSVAPGGIGEQFF
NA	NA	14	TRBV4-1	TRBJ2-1	TGCGCCAGCAGCCAAGCCCCGCAACTAGGCGAGCAGTTCTTC	CASSQAPQLGEQFF
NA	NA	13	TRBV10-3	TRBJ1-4	TGTGCCATCAGGGGGGGTCCCGATGAAAAACTGTTTTTT	CAIRGGPDEKLFF
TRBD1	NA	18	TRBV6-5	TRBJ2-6	TGTGCCAGCAGTTACACGGGACAGGGGCGCTCTGGGGCCAACGTCCTGACTTTC	CASSYTGQGRSGANVLTF
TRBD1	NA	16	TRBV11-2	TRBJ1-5	TGTGCCAGCAGCTTATCAGGGGGAAGGAGCAATCAGCCCCAGCATTTT	CASSLSGGRSNQPQHF
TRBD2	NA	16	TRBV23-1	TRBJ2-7	TGCGCCAGCTCTCACTTAGGTAGACTAGCGGTCTACGAGCAGTACTTC	CASSHLGRLAVYEQYF